The 22 T cell receptor beta chains given below trace back to one sample, sequenced in a study of blood T cells in healthy people across ages. PCR was performed a second time for 7 to 11 cycles using a sample-barcoded 5' primer and a J-beta primer mix. TCRdb itself ran the 5' RACE reads through MiXCR, one entry per CDR3 protein. Seen here are more than 1,000,000 distinct CDR3 sequences, about 25% observed once, and the top ten hold approximately 0.75%. The same data also contributed to another study, on T cells of mothers and their children.

The sequenced sample was blood. The receptors stem from a girl between 2 and 10 years old in good health.

The chain uses TRBV27 and TRBJ2-1, with 8 bases lining up with TRBD2. The DNA end favors TRBJ2-7, so the J call may be wrong. The CDR3 runs 15 residues. CDR1 MNHEY and CDR2 SMNVEV come from the germline V gene (reference sequence). The chain's CDR3 is CASSLSSGGPREQYF. DNA of the CDR3: TGTGCCAGCAGTTTATCGTCGGGGGGGCCGCGGGAGCAGTACTTC.

This rearrangement joins TRBV7-8 to TRBJ2-5, with 10 positions matching TRBD1. CDR3 length: 16 amino acids. Losses at the gene ends were 1 base for V and 2 bases for J; bases not matched to a gene: 4. Per the germline V gene, CDR1 is SGHVS and CDR2 is FQNEAQ. This chain's CDR3 is CASSLEGQGGQETQYF. In DNA form, the CDR3 reads TGTGCCAGCAGCTTAGAAGGACAGGGGGGGCAAGAGACCCAGTACTTC.

The J gene is TRBJ1-2, the V gene TRBV6-6; D is unresolved. The CDR3 extends over 16 amino acids. V was clipped by 0 bases and J by 7 bases, with 18 bases between them. The germline CDR1 and CDR2 sequences are MNHNY and SVGAGI (reference sequence). Here the CDR3 DNA reads TGTGCCAGCAGTTACTCGAGTCCGGATCTAAGCGGTGGCTACACCTTC. It is translated as CASSYSSPDLSGGYTF.

Here the CDR3 reads CASMVGQTGELFF. CDR3 in DNA: TGTGCCAGCATGGTAGGGCAAACCGGGGAGCTGTTTTTT. This rearrangement joins TRBV9 to TRBJ2-2; D is uncertain. The CDR3 sequence is 13 residues long. Germline-derived CDR1 and CDR2 are SGDLS and YYNGEE. V was clipped by 6 bases and J by 5 bases, with 11 bases between them.

This clonotype was counted only a few times. This rearrangement joins TRBV7-6 to TRBJ2-6; D not resolved. CDR3 length: 17 residues. V gave up 2 bases and J gave up 0 bases, with 11 bases separating them. Germline V gene sequence: CDR1 SGHVS, CDR2 FNYEAQ. The CDR3 protein is CASSLISADSGANVLTF. CDR3 bases: TGTGCCAGCAGCTTAATTTCGGCGGACTCTGGGGCCAACGTCCTGACTTTC.

The chain links TRBV24-1 to TRBJ2-5; D unclear. The J call is in doubt because the DNA end fits TRBJ2-1 better. This CDR3 is built from 12 residues. Germline CDR1 is KGHDR and CDR2 is SFDVKD. The CDR3 here is CATSVTGNEQFF. The CDR3 coding sequence is TGTGCCACCAGTGTCACCGGGAATGAGCAGTTCTTC.

A remark on this clonotype: Compared with germline, one end of the junction differs, possibly owing to a read error. The chain links TRBV27 to TRBJ2-1; D not certain. The germline V gene encodes CDR1 MNHEY and CDR2 SMNVEV (reference sequence). This CDR3 spans 10 amino acids. CDR3 protein: CASSSPIRIF. The CDR3 region has the DNA TGTGCCAGCAGTTCCCCCATTAGGATCTTC.

The rearrangement links TRBV28 to TRBJ2-3; D gene uncertain. V was clipped by 6 bases and J by 4 bases, with 8 bases between them. In germline, CDR1 is MDHEN, CDR2 SYDVKM. The CDR3 extends over 12 amino acids. The CDR3: CASSVSADTQYF. CDR3 nucleotide sequence: TGTGCCAGCAGCGTTTCCGCAGATACGCAGTATTTT.

Only one count was recorded for this clonotype. The V and J genes are TRBV7-9 and TRBJ2-3; D tentatively reads TRBD1 or TRBD2 (7 bases each). The CDR3 has 15 residues. Germline V lookup: CDR1 SEHNR, CDR2 FQNEAQ (reference sequence). Trimming left V 5 bases short and J 2 bases short, with 14 bases between. The CDR3 nucleotides read TGTGCCAGCAGCCGGGGGGACAGCTTCACAGATACGCAGTATTTT. It yields the protein CASSRGDSFTDTQYF.

This clonotype has a handful of counts. This sequence joins TRBV14 and TRBJ2-1; the match to TRBD2 covers 7 bases. The CDR3 loop spans 16 amino acids. V was pared by 2 bases and J by 0 bases, with 4 bases of the junction left unmatched. Germline CDR1 and CDR2: SGHDN and FVKESK. The CDR3: CASSQWGGGSYNEQFF. The CDR3 nucleotides read TGTGCCAGCAGCCAATGGGGGGGAGGCTCCTACAATGAGCAGTTCTTC. Variable domain in full (rest from reference TRBV14 and TRBJ2-1): EAGVTQFPSHSVIEKGQTVTLRCDPISGHDNLYWYRRVMGKEIKFLLHFVKESKQDESGMPNNRFLAERTGGTYSTLKVQPAELEDSGVYFCASSQWGGGSYNEQFFGPGTRLTVL.

The chain combines TRBV10-3 with TRBJ1-5, with TRBD1 matching 7 bases. The germline CDR1 and CDR2 sequences are ENHRY and SYGVKD. The trim removed 4 bases at V and 1 base at J, leaving 4 bases unmatched. The CDR3 contains 15 residues. The DNA of the CDR3 is TGTGCCATCAGTGTGACAGGGTCAAGCAATCAGCCCCAGCATTTT. It yields the protein CAISVTGSSNQPQHF.

The CDR3 spells CASSQDPFLGGGTDTQYF. The DNA for the CDR3 is TGTGCCAGCAGCCAAGATCCCTTCTTGGGGGGGGGCACAGATACGCAGTATTTT. The chain combines TRBV3-1 with TRBJ2-3; 7 positions agree with TRBD2. CDR1 is LGHDT and CDR2 is YNNKEL in the germline V gene (reference sequence). V lost 0 bases, J lost 1 base, and 10 bases stayed unmatched. CDR3 length equals 18 residues.

The rearrangement uses TRBV7-2 and TRBJ1-6, with 7 bases fitting TRBD1. The CDR3 runs 16 residues. Unmatched junction bases numbered 8, after V lost 0 bases and J lost 9 bases. CDR1 SGHTA and CDR2 FQGNSA come from the germline V gene. The CDR3 sequence: CASSLAAQGTGSPLHF. CDR3 nucleotides: TGTGCCAGCAGCTTAGCGGCACAGGGGACGGGTTCACCCCTCCACTTT.

The chain uses TRBV9 and TRBJ2-5, with D perhaps TRBD2 (6 bases). The germline V and J ends were trimmed by 6 bases and 2 bases, with 14 bases remaining between them. Looked up from germline, CDR1 is SGDLS and CDR2 is YYNGEE. The CDR3 sequence is 14 residues long. The DNA of the CDR3 is TGTGCCAGCACCGCCGGGACTGCACAAGAGACCCAGTACTTC. It is translated as CASTAGTAQETQYF.

V is TRBV15 and J is TRBJ1-4; D may be TRBD1 (5 bases). CDR1 is LNHNV and CDR2 is YYDKDF in the germline V gene (reference sequence). Deletions cut 0 bases from V and 7 bases from J, with 18 bases between. This CDR3 is 17 amino acids long. Written as DNA, the CDR3 is TGTGCCACCAGCAGAGATCATTTGGGGAGTGGGGGTGAAAAACTGTTTTTT. Its protein product is CATSRDHLGSGGEKLFF.

Regarding this clonotype: An end of the junction differs from the germline gene, which may be a read error. This chain links TRBV20-1 with TRBJ2-1; 7 nucleotides agree with TRBD2. Germline CDR1 reads DFQATT; CDR2 reads SNEGSKA (reference sequence). This CDR3 region has 18 residues. The CDR3 DNA follows: TGCAGTGCTTCGGGGTGGTCGCGGGAGTCGGCCCGGGGGAATGTGCAGTTCTTC. Its protein is CSASGWSRESARGNVQFF.

This chain joins TRBV13 and TRBJ1-2, with D possibly TRBD1 on 6 matching bases. The CDR3 has 14 amino acids. Germline loops: CDR1 PRHDT, CDR2 FYEKMQ (reference sequence). The V end lost 5 bases, the J end lost 6 bases, and 16 bases lay between the germline ends. This CDR3 is CASSPLGGDDGYTF. CDR3 coding DNA: TGTGCCAGCAGCCCGTTAGGGGGGGATGATGGCTACACCTTC.

This clonotype has a handful of counts. This rearrangement joins TRBV10-2 to TRBJ1-4; D call uncertain. The V gene lost 7 bases and the J gene lost 7 bases, with 13 bases spanning the gap. This CDR3 has 13 amino acids. Germline V lookup: CDR1 WSHSY, CDR2 SAAADI. CDR3 sequence reads: CASNERRSEKLFF. The CDR3 coding sequence is TGCGCCAGCAACGAGAGGAGAAGTGAAAAACTGTTTTTT.

This chain connects TRBV5-6 to TRBJ1-1, with D uncertain. This CDR3 spans 14 amino acids. The ends were cut back, 2 bases at V and 3 bases at J, with 11 bases in the middle. CDR1 is SGHDT, CDR2 YYEEEE, per germline. The CDR3 loop reads CASSLGFGDTEAFF. CDR3 in DNA: TGTGCCAGCAGCTTAGGATTTGGGGACACTGAAGCTTTCTTT.

The V call is TRBV7-6, the J call TRBJ1-5; D remains unclear. This CDR3 spans 11 amino acids. Germline lookup yields CDR1 SGHVS and CDR2 FNYEAQ. With 3 bases removed from V and 11 bases from J, the gap between germline ends came to 8 bases. The CDR3 loop is CASSFSRSQHF. In nucleotides, the CDR3 is TGTGCCAGCAGCTTTTCGAGATCCCAGCATTTT.

This clonotype was found a few times. The chain carries TRBV9 and TRBJ2-3, with TRBD2 matching over 12 bases. This CDR3 is built from 16 residues. CDR1 is SGDLS and CDR2 is YYNGEE in the germline V gene. V trimming: 3 bases; J trimming: 3 bases; junction bases outside the gene matches: 5. CDR3 bases: TGTGCCAGCAGCGGGACTAGCGGGGCACCTACAGATACGCAGTATTTT. This codes for CASSGTSGAPTDTQYF.

This clonotype was seen more than once but under ten times. The V call is TRBV29-1, the J call TRBJ1-3; D is unclear. V lost 0 bases and J lost 7, with 10 bases in between. The CDR3 has 13 residues. CDR1 and CDR2 (germline): SQVTM, ANQGSEA. Here the CDR3 reads CSVEDDPGNTIYF. For the CDR3, the DNA is TGCAGCGTTGAAGATGACCCGGGGAACACCATATATTTT.